This record covers a single T cell receptor beta chain. The CDR3 length is 15 residues. Between the trimmed V and J ends, which lost 6 bases and 4 bases, there was a span of 16 bases. Germline CDR1 is LNHDA and CDR2 is SQIVND (reference sequence). The sample comes from a study of metastatic and nonmetastatic thyroid tumors. TCRdb re-called the PCR reads via MiXCR. The sample lists approximately 84,000 clones; about 15% were seen once. Among the patients, none had received any treatment before thyroid surgery. The rearrangement links TRBV19 to TRBJ2-1, with no clear D. Sample: blood. The sequence derives from a female donor with papillary thyroid cancer or a benign thyroid nodule (not recorded which). Some clones in this sample may be carry-over from other donors' samples. The CDR3 DNA reads TGTGCCAGTAGCTCTCGCGTAGACCGGTACAATGAGCAGTTCTTC. It is translated as CASSSRVDRYNEQFF.